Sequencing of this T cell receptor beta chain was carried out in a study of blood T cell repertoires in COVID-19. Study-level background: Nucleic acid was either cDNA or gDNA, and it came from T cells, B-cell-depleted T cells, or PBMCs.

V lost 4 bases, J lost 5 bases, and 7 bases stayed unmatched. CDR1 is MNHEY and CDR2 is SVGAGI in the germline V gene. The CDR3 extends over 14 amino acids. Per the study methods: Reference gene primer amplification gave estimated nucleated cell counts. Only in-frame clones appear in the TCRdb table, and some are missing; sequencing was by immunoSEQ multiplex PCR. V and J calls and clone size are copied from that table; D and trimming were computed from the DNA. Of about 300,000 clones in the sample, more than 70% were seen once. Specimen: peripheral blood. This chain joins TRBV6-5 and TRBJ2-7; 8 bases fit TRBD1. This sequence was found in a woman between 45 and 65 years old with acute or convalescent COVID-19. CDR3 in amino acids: CASSSGQGLNEQYF. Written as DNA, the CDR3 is TGTGCCAGCAGTTCCGGACAGGGACTCAACGAGCAGTACTTC.